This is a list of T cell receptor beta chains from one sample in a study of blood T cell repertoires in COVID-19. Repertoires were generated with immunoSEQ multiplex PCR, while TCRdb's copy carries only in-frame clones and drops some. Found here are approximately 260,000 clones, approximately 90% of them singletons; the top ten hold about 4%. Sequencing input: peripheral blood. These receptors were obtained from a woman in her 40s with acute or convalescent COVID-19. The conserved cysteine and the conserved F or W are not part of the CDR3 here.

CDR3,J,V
ASSEGPRVGNTIY,TRBJ1-3,TRBV2
ASSSGLNTGELF,TRBJ2-2,TRBV7-6
ASSLDWGQGNTEAF,TRBJ1-1,TRBV5-8
ASRNPGGLPPLH,TRBJ1-6,TRBV19
ASSWTVSGNTIY,TRBJ1-3,TRBV14
AISEAQGANYGYT,TRBJ1-2,TRBV10-3
ASSLVTLGTENIQY,TRBJ2-4,TRBV5-6
ASSLVRGTEAF,TRBJ1-1,TRBV11-3
ATWDRGHSNTEAF,TRBJ1-1,TRBV19
SVDNSGDPGGELF,TRBJ2-2,TRBV29-1
ASSFSLWTGRRPNTEAF,TRBJ1-1,TRBV11-2
ASQGTAFNEKLF,TRBJ1-4,TRBV6-5
ASSIGQGQGNTEAF,TRBJ1-1,TRBV19
ASSDGGELF,TRBJ2-2,TRBV9
ASSQDLLRGRGDEQF,TRBJ2-1,TRBV3-1/TRBV3-2
ASSLQEGNTEAF,TRBJ1-1,TRBV7-2
ASSVGRGVHEQF,TRBJ2-1,TRBV6-1
AWTSRGGSPLH,TRBJ1-6,TRBV30
ASSPRRVFTEAF,TRBJ1-1,TRBV7-8
ASSRRGAVNIQY,TRBJ2-4,TRBV2
ASKTGANTGELF,TRBJ2-2,TRBV2
ASSTPAGGISYNEQF,TRBJ2-1,TRBV27
ASSYSQNPGANVLT,TRBJ2-6,TRBV6-5
ASSRSNLDTQY,TRBJ2-3,TRBV4-1
ASSEASVPTGGGKNTEAF,TRBJ1-1,TRBV2
STNGVNLNTEAF,TRBJ1-1,TRBV29-1
ASSGEAVNSPLH,TRBJ1-6,TRBV10-2
ASSDRDRAGRTEAF,TRBJ1-1,TRBV7-9
ASSLRPSGGEETQY,TRBJ2-5,TRBV7-2
ASSQLGQGRNQPQH,TRBJ1-5,TRBV4-1
ASSPGGSRGAPRAGGYT,TRBJ1-2,TRBV5-4
ASSLSPPGTGYYNEQF,TRBJ2-1,TRBV27
ASSQVSGGLGTDTQY,TRBJ2-3,TRBV3-1/TRBV3-2
ASSLAGDSNQPQH,TRBJ1-5,TRBV27
ASSYSRGLAKNIQY,TRBJ2-4,TRBV6-5
AITATGNTEAF,TRBJ1-1,TRBV10-3
ASSLGTSGTDTQY,TRBJ2-3,TRBV11-3
ASSFYGEKLF,TRBJ1-4,TRBV11-2
ASSMDSWGYT,TRBJ1-2,TRBV9
ASSQTGGSGNTIY,TRBJ1-3,TRBV4-1
ASSLAETGEYTIY,TRBJ1-3,TRBV11-2
ASSVLAGETQY,TRBJ2-5,TRBV10-1
AWSQGNDNQPQH,TRBJ1-5,TRBV30
ASSERGNTGELF,TRBJ2-2,TRBV2
ASTATINYGYT,TRBJ1-2,TRBV6-5
AWIHRGGYGYT,TRBJ1-2,TRBV30
ASNPTGDRGYT,TRBJ1-2,TRBV19
ASSTPRAGNTIY,TRBJ1-3,TRBV9
ASRWATGTEAF,TRBJ1-1,TRBV11-2